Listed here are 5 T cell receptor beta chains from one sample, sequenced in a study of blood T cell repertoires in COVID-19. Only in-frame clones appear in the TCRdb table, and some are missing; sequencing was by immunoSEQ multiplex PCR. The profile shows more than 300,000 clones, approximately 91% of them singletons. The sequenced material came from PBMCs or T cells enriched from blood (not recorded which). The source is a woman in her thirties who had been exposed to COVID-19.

CDR3 region: CASSQNRLQPQHF. The DNA of the CDR3 is TGTGCCAGCAGCCAGAACAGGCTTCAGCCCCAGCATTTT. This chain uses TRBV11-2 with TRBJ1-5; possible D gene TRBD1, 5 bases. CDR1 is SGHAT, CDR2 FQNNGV, per germline. With 5 bases removed from V and 6 bases from J, the gap between germline ends came to 11 bases. The CDR3 contains 13 residues. The full variable domain, completed using reference TRBV11-2 and TRBJ1-5, is EAGVAQSPRYKIIEKRQSVAFWCNPISGHATLYWYQQILGQGPKLLIQFQNNGVVDDSQLPKDRFSAERLKGVDSTLKIQPAKLEDSAVYLCASSQNRLQPQHFGDGTRLSIL.

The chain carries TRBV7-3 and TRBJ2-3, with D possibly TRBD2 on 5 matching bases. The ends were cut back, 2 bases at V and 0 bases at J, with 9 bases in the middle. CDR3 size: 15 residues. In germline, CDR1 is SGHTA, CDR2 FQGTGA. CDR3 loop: CASSLQDFSTDTQYF. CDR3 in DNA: TGTGCCAGCAGCTTACAGGACTTTAGCACAGATACGCAGTATTTT.

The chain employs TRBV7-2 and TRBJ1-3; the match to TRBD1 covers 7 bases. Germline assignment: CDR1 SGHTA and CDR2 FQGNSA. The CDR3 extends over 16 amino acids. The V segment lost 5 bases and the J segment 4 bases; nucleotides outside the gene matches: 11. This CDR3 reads CASSTRTGGSGNTIYF. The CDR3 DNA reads TGTGCCAGCAGCACCCGGACAGGTGGTTCGGGAAACACCATATATTTT.

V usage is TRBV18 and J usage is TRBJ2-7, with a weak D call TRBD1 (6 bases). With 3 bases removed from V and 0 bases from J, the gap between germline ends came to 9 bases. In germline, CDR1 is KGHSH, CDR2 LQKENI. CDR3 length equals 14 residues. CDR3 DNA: TGTGCCAGCTCACCGGACAGAAACTCCTACGAGCAGTACTTC. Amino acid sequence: CASSPDRNSYEQYF.

The CDR3 DNA sequence: TGTGCCAGTAGCTCTAGGGGCACCGGGGAGCTGTTTTTT. Residues: CASSSRGTGELFF. The V and J genes are TRBV19 and TRBJ2-2; the D gene is possibly TRBD1 (5 bases). Germline assignment: CDR1 LNHDA and CDR2 SQIVND (reference sequence). This CDR3 spans 13 amino acids. V lost 6 bases, J lost 4 bases, and 9 bases lay in between.